Presented here are 28 T cell receptor beta chains from one specimen sequenced in a study of OX40 agonist ivuxolimab in advanced cancers. TCRdb's copy holds only in-frame clones and misses some; the assay was immunoSEQ multiplex PCR. The sample holds tens of thousands of clones, around 80% seen once. The specimen was CD4+ or CD8+ T cells sorted from blood, collected in a trial of the OX40 agonist ivuxolimab. The source is an adult with an advanced solid tumor such as melanoma, head and neck, liver or kidney cancer.

Details on this clone: The sample holds other DNA sequences that translate to the same CDR3. This chain links TRBV7-9 with TRBJ1-1; D gene uncertain. The CDR3 loop spans 14 amino acids. V lost 2 bases to trimming and J lost 0 bases, with 7 bases between them. Germline V lookup: CDR1 SEHNR, CDR2 FQNEAQ (reference sequence). In DNA form, the CDR3 reads TGTGCCAGCAGCTTATCTCGGCTGAACACTGAAGCTTTCTTT. It translates to CASSLSRLNTEAFF.

This rearrangement joins TRBV6-1 to TRBJ2-7; TRBD2 agrees at 8 bases. With 6 bases clipped from V and 7 bases from J, the junction kept 5 bases outside the gene matches. CDR3 length equals 12 residues. Germline V gene sequence: CDR1 MNHNS, CDR2 SASEGT. DNA for the CDR3: TGTGCCAGCAGGACCGGGACTAGAGAGCAGTACTTC. It is translated as CASRTGTREQYF.

This chain links TRBV28 with TRBJ2-7; 9 bases fit TRBD1. J lost 2 bases, V lost 5 bases, and 7 bases had no gene match. The CDR3 length is 15 residues. CDR1 and CDR2 (germline): MDHEN, SYDVKM. CDR3 nucleotide sequence: TGTGCCAGCAGTGCCCCCGGGACAGGGACCTACGAGCAGTACTTC. This encodes CASSAPGTGTYEQYF.

This sequence joins TRBV5-1 and TRBJ1-2, with D uncertain. The V gene's germline CDR1 is SGHRS and CDR2 YFSETQ. Trimming stripped 0 bases from V and 4 bases from J, with 7 bases between. The CDR3 is made up of 13 amino acids. This CDR3 reads CASSLAEGYGYTF. In DNA form, the CDR3 reads TGCGCCAGCAGCTTGGCCGAGGGCTATGGCTACACCTTC.

This clone was detected only once. V and J are TRBV28 and TRBJ2-7, with D tentatively TRBD2 (7 bases). This CDR3 region has 15 residues. Trimming stripped 6 bases from V and 0 bases from J, with 15 bases between. Germline V CDR1 and CDR2: MDHEN, SYDVKM. The CDR3 DNA reads TGTGCCAGCAGCGCGGGGGCGGCAAACTCCTACGAGCAGTACTTC. This gives the protein CASSAGAANSYEQYF.

The chain carries TRBV7-2 and TRBJ2-7; D possibly matches TRBD1 or TRBD2 (5 bases each). V lost 0 bases and J lost 6, with 6 bases in between. The CDR3 is 12 amino acids. CDR1 is SGHTA, CDR2 FQGNSA, per germline. Written as DNA, the CDR3 is TGTGCCAGCAGCTTAGCGAGGGGCGAGCAGTACTTC. The encoded protein is CASSLARGEQYF.

This clone has only a few counts. The chain has TRBV15 and TRBJ2-1; 7 bases are a match to TRBD2. Germline V gene sequence: CDR1 LNHNV, CDR2 YYDKDF (reference sequence). The CDR3 is 17 amino acids. The V gene end was trimmed by 1 base and the J gene end by 4 bases; junction bases not matched to a gene: 10. The CDR3 protein is CATSRGGGRALYNEQFF. The CDR3 bases are TGTGCCACCAGCAGAGGAGGTGGGAGGGCCCTGTACAATGAGCAGTTCTTC.

The chain joins TRBV19 to TRBJ1-5, with a tentative D call TRBD1 (6 bases). CDR1 is LNHDA and CDR2 is SQIVND in the germline V gene (reference sequence). V lost 7 bases and J lost 4, with 17 bases in between. There are 15 residues in the CDR3. The CDR3 nucleotides are TGTGCCAGTACCACCGGGGGCGGAACGAATCAGCCCCAGCATTTT. Protein: CASTTGGGTNQPQHF.

J is TRBJ2-7 and V is TRBV7-2; TRBD1 matches at 7 bases. Germline values: CDR1 SGHTA, CDR2 FQGNSA. With V trimmed by 3 bases and J by 2 bases, 4 bases remained unmatched. This CDR3 comprises 14 residues. The CDR3 DNA reads TGTGCCAGCAGCTTCCAGGGGGTCACCTACGAGCAGTACTTC. Its protein product is CASSFQGVTYEQYF.

V gene TRBV28 combines with J gene TRBJ1-2, with D unresolved. Germline V CDR1 and CDR2: MDHEN, SYDVKM. There are 13 residues in the CDR3. V lost 7 bases, J lost 2 bases, and 11 bases lay in between. This CDR3 is CASKPGENYGYTF. The CDR3 DNA is TGTGCCAGCAAACCAGGTGAAAACTATGGCTACACCTTC.

The chain combines TRBV7-2 with TRBJ2-2; 7 nucleotides match TRBD1. CDR1 and CDR2 from the germline V gene are SGHTA and FQGNSA. The CDR3 contains 16 residues. The trim removed 1 base at V and 4 bases at J, leaving 6 bases unmatched. The CDR3 DNA reads as TGTGCCAGCAGCTTAGTCCCGGGACAGCTCACCGGGGAGCTGTTTTTT. Its protein product is CASSLVPGQLTGELFF.

The chain combines TRBV25-1 with TRBJ2-2, with 7 nucleotides matching TRBD2. CDR3 length equals 15 residues. V shed 3 bases and J 4 bases; nucleotides not matched to a gene: 5. Germline V gives CDR1 MGHDK, CDR2 SYGVNS. CDR3 sequence reads: CASSELTSTTGELFF. CDR3 bases: TGTGCCAGCAGTGAGTTGACTAGCACCACCGGGGAGCTGTTTTTT.

The chain employs TRBV29-1 and TRBJ1-1, with D unresolved. This CDR3 has 13 amino acids. In germline, CDR1 is SQVTM, CDR2 ANQGSEA. Trimming cost V 6 bases and J 0 bases, with 11 bases left between them. This chain's CDR3 is CSVHGRMNTEAFF. CDR3 coding DNA: TGCAGCGTCCATGGGCGTATGAACACTGAAGCTTTCTTT.

The rearrangement uses TRBV5-1 and TRBJ2-3; D may be TRBD1 (5 bases). CDR1 and CDR2 (germline): SGHRS, YFSETQ. The CDR3 spans 14 residues. Deletions cut 1 base from V and 4 bases from J, with 10 bases between. CDR3 amino acids: CASSLTTTADTQYF. DNA for the CDR3: TGCGCCAGCAGCTTGACGACGACAGCAGATACGCAGTATTTT.

This rearrangement joins TRBV19 to TRBJ2-1; D is perhaps TRBD1 or TRBD2 (5 bases each). The CDR3 is made up of 11 amino acids. The V and J ends lost 4 bases and 11 bases respectively, with 9 bases between them. Germline lookup yields CDR1 LNHDA and CDR2 SQIVND (reference sequence). The CDR3 DNA reads TGTGCCAGTAGTAGTGGGACCAAGCAGTTCTTC. Its protein is CASSSGTKQFF.

The rearrangement links TRBV7-9 to TRBJ2-7; 12 nucleotides line up with TRBD1. This CDR3 spans 14 amino acids. The V gene's germline CDR1 is SEHNR and CDR2 FQNEAQ (reference sequence). V trimming: 5 bases; J trimming: 11 bases; junction bases outside the gene matches: 10. CDR3 nucleotide sequence: TGTGCCAGCAGCAATACCGGGACAGGGGGCGGGAAGTACTTC. As protein: CASSNTGTGGGKYF.

This chain connects TRBV6-1 to TRBJ1-6; D not resolved. V was shortened by 8 bases and J by 3 bases, with 11 bases between the two germline ends. CDR1 is MNHNS, CDR2 SASEGT, per germline. The CDR3 runs 14 residues. The CDR3 region is CASGADIYNSPLHF. DNA of the CDR3: TGTGCCAGCGGAGCGGATATCTATAATTCACCCCTCCACTTT.

The chain recombines TRBV6-1 with TRBJ2-7, with 7 bases identical to TRBD2. The germline V gene has CDR1 MNHNS and CDR2 SASEGT. V shed 6 bases, J shed 2 bases, and the junction held 10 bases outside the gene matches. The CDR3 totals 15 residues. The CDR3 here is CASSPAGDRPYEQYF. The CDR3 bases are TGTGCCAGCAGCCCCGCGGGGGATCGCCCCTACGAGCAGTACTTC.

The chain couples TRBV9 to TRBJ2-2; 10 bases are shared with TRBD1. The J segment lost 7 bases and the V segment lost 2 bases, leaving 5 bases of the junction unmatched. The CDR3 is 15 residues long. Germline V gene sequence: CDR1 SGDLS, CDR2 YYNGEE. The CDR3 bases are TGTGCCAGCAGCGTCCGGACAGGGGGAAACGGGGAGCTGTTTTTT. Translated: CASSVRTGGNGELFF. The full variable domain, with the rest looked up from reference TRBV9 and TRBJ2-2, is DSGVTQTPKHLITATGQRVTLRCSPRSGDLSVYWYQQSLDQGLQFLIQYYNGEERAKGNILERFSAQQFPDLHSELNLSSLELGDSALYFCASSVRTGGNGELFFGEGSRLTVL.

In this sample, this clone turned up a few times. The J gene is TRBJ2-5, the V gene TRBV19; no definite D call. V was shortened by 3 bases and J by 3 bases, with 8 bases between the two germline ends. The CDR3 consists of 13 residues. Germline V gives CDR1 LNHDA, CDR2 SQIVND (reference sequence). Written as DNA, the CDR3 is TGTGCCAGTAGTATCGGGCAGGAAGAGACCCAGTACTTC. Its translation is CASSIGQEETQYF.

CDR3 sequence: CASSFGTSGRRTGELFF. The CDR3 nucleotides are TGTGCCAGCAGCTTCGGGACTAGCGGGAGGCGCACCGGGGAGCTGTTTTTT. The chain links TRBV7-2 to TRBJ2-2; 15 nucleotides align to TRBD2. The germline CDR1 and CDR2 sequences are SGHTA and FQGNSA. V dropped 3 bases and J dropped 4; count of bases not matched to a gene: 3. This CDR3 is 17 amino acids long.

There are a few counts of this clone. V usage is TRBV28 and J usage is TRBJ2-1; D gene unclear. Trimming removed 1 base at V and 4 bases at J, with 23 bases between. Per the germline V gene, CDR1 is MDHEN and CDR2 is SYDVKM. The CDR3 is 19 residues long. CDR3 sequence reads: CASSLLFWGPGKSYNEQFF. The CDR3 DNA reads TGTGCCAGCAGTTTATTGTTTTGGGGTCCGGGTAAGTCTTACAATGAGCAGTTCTTC.

The V and J genes are TRBV5-4 and TRBJ2-2; the D is unclear. Per the germline V gene, CDR1 is SGHNT and CDR2 is YYREEE (reference sequence). The CDR3 is made up of 14 amino acids. Trimming removed 4 bases at V and 2 bases at J, with 9 bases between. CDR3 protein: CASSPKANTGELFF. As DNA, the CDR3 is TGTGCCAGCAGCCCAAAGGCAAACACCGGGGAGCTGTTTTTT.

This chain connects TRBV19 to TRBJ2-3; the D is unclear. Between the trimmed V and J ends, which lost 10 bases and 0 bases, there was a span of 8 bases. CDR3 length: 12 amino acids. The germline gives CDR1 LNHDA, CDR2 SQIVND (reference sequence). The chain's CDR3 is CATAESTDTQYF. The CDR3 DNA is TGTGCCACTGCGGAGAGCACAGATACGCAGTATTTT.

CDR3 DNA sequence: TGTGCCAGCAGCCAAGATATAAGGAGCGGCTGGGGCAATGAGCAGTTCTTC. Amino acids: CASSQDIRSGWGNEQFF. The chain couples TRBV14 to TRBJ2-1, with TRBD2 as a possible D gene (5 bases). The CDR3 is 17 residues long. CDR1 and CDR2 from the germline V gene are SGHDN and FVKESK. V shed 0 bases and J shed 6 bases, with 18 bases lying between them.

The J gene is TRBJ2-7, the V gene TRBV28, with 8 bases fitting TRBD1. The germline gives CDR1 MDHEN, CDR2 SYDVKM. The CDR3 is 16 amino acids. V shed 6 bases, J shed 0 bases, and the junction held 10 bases outside the gene matches. The CDR3 DNA sequence: TGTGCCAGCAGACCTCGGACAGGGACGAGCTCCTACGAGCAGTACTTC. This translates into CASRPRTGTSSYEQYF.

The CDR3 loop reads CASSKPRTSGSYEQYF. The CDR3 DNA reads as TGTGCCAGCAGCAAACCCCGGACTAGCGGGAGCTACGAGCAGTACTTC. This chain joins TRBV21-1 and TRBJ2-7; TRBD2 reflects the table's D call only, with no check against the DNA. TRBV21-1 is a documented pseudogene. The CDR3 is 16 residues long.

The chain has TRBV5-1 and TRBJ1-1, with a weak D call TRBD1 (5 bases). V was clipped by 4 bases and J by 1 base, with 5 bases between them. Germline V gene data show CDR1 as SGHRS and CDR2 as YFSETQ. The CDR3 length is 12 residues. CDR3 coding DNA: TGCGCCAGCAGCACAGGGAACACTGAAGCTTTCTTT. It specifies CASSTGNTEAFF.